The clone carrying this TCR beta chain was recorded once. The data were produced by immunoSEQ multiplex PCR, yet TCRdb's version contains in-frame clones alone and is incomplete. The sample has around 2.1 million clones, approximately 95% seen once. The data were taken from a study of shared clonotypes between healthy human individuals. Overall study context: Per-donor plates numbered three CD4 naive, three CD4 memory, two CD8 naive and one CD8 memory.

Germline CDR1 MGHRA, CDR2 YSYEKL. This CDR3 contains 16 residues. The V end was cut by 5 bases, the J end by 0 bases, with 16 bases between. V gene TRBV4-1 combines with J gene TRBJ1-1; tentative D call: TRBD1 (6 bases). The specimen was naive CD4+ T cells sorted from blood. This sample's subset: CD45RA+ positively selected. The clonotype comes from a man between 18 and 29 years old in good health. The CDR3 loop is CASSFQVTGLNTEAFF. The CDR3 DNA reads TGCGCCAGCAGCTTCCAAGTTACAGGGTTGAACACTGAAGCTTTCTTT.